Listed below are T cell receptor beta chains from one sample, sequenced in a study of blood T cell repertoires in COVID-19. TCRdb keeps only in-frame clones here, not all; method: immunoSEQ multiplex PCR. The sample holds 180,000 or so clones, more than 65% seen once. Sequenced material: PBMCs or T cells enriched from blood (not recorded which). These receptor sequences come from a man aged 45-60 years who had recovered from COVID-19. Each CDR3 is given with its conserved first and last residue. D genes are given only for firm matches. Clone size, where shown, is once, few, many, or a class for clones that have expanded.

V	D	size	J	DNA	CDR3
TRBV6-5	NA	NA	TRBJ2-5	TGTGCCAGCAGTCTCAGGGACTCCCAAGAGACCCAGTACTTC	CASSLRDSQETQYF
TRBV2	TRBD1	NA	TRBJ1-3	TGTGCCAGCAGCGCCACGGGACAGGCCTCTGGAAACACCATATATTTT	CASSATGQASGNTIYF
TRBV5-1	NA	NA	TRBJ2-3	TGCGCCAGCAGCTTGGGAGCCGTGTCAGATACGCAGTATTTT	CASSLGAVSDTQYF
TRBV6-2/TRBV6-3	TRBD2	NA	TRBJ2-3	TGTGCCAGCAGTTACAGCCTAGCGGGGGGATTGGATACGCAGTATTTT	CASSYSLAGGLDTQYF
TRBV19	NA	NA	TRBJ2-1	TGTGCCAGTAGTCCCTTGCGGGTAGCCTACAATGAGCAGTTCTTC	CASSPLRVAYNEQFF
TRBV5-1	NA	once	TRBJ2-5	TGCGCCAGCAATCCCGACTTTACCAGAAAAGAGACCCAGTACTTC	CASNPDFTRKETQYF
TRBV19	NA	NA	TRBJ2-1	TGTGCCAGTAGTCTTGGACAGAACAATGAGCAGTTCTTC	CASSLGQNNEQFF
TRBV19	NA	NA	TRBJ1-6	TGTGCCAGTATGGTGACAGGAAATAATTCACCCCTCCACTTT	CASMVTGNNSPLHF
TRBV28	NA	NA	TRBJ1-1	TGTGCCAGCAGTCGGACACCAGAAGCTTTCTTT	CASSRTPEAFF
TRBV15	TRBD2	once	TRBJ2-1	TGTGCCACCAGCAGGGGTAGCGGGACCTACAATGAGCAGTTCTTC	CATSRGSGTYNEQFF
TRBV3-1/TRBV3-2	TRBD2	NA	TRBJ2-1	TGTGCCAGCAGCCAAGCCCTAGCGGGTAGCTACAATGAGCAGTTCTTC	CASSQALAGSYNEQFF
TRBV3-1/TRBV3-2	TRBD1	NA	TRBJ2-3	TGTGCCAGCAGCGGACAGGGAACCACAGATACGCAGTATTTT	CASSGQGTTDTQYF
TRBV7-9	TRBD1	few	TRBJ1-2	TGTGCCAGCAGTTCCACAGGGGGCGCCCTCTATGGCTACACCTTC	CASSSTGGALYGYTF
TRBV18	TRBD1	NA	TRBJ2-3	TGTGCCAGCTCACCACCGAGGACAGGCCTGCGCCCAGATACGCAGTATTTT	CASSPPRTGLRPDTQYF
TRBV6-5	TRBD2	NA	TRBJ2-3	TGTGCCAGCAGTTCCGGGACTAGCGGCGCAGATACGCAGTATTTT	CASSSGTSGADTQYF
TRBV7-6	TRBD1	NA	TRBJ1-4	TGTGCCAGCAGCTTAGGGACAGGGGCTGTTAATGAAAAACTGTTTTTT	CASSLGTGAVNEKLFF
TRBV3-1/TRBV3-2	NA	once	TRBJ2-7	TGTGCCAGCAGCCAAGAAACAGGGCCTCCCTACGAGCAGTACTTC	CASSQETGPPYEQYF
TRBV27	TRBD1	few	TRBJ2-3	TGTGCCAGCAGTTTAGACAGGGCGGTCGGAGATACGCAGTATTTT	CASSLDRAVGDTQYF
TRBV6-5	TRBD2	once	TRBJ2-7	TGTGCCAGCAGACGGACTAGGGAAGCCTACGAGCAGTACTTC	CASRRTREAYEQYF
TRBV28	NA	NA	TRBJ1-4	TGTGCCAGCAGTTTAAGGCCCCCCGGGACACTCCTTTTT	CASSLRPPGTLLF